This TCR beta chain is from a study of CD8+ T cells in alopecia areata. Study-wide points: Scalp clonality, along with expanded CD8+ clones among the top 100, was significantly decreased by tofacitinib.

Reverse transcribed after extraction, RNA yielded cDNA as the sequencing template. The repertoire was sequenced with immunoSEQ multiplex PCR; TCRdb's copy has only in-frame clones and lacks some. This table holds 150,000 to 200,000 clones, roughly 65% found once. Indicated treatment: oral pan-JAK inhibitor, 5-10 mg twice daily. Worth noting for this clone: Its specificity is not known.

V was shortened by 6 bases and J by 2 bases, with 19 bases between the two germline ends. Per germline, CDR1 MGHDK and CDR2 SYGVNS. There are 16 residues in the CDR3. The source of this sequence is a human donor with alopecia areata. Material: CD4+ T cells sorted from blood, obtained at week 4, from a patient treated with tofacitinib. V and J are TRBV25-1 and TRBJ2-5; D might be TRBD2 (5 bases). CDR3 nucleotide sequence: TGTGCCAGCAGGACTACCCGACCGAAAATTCAAGAGACCCAGTACTTC. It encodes CASRTTRPKIQETQYF.